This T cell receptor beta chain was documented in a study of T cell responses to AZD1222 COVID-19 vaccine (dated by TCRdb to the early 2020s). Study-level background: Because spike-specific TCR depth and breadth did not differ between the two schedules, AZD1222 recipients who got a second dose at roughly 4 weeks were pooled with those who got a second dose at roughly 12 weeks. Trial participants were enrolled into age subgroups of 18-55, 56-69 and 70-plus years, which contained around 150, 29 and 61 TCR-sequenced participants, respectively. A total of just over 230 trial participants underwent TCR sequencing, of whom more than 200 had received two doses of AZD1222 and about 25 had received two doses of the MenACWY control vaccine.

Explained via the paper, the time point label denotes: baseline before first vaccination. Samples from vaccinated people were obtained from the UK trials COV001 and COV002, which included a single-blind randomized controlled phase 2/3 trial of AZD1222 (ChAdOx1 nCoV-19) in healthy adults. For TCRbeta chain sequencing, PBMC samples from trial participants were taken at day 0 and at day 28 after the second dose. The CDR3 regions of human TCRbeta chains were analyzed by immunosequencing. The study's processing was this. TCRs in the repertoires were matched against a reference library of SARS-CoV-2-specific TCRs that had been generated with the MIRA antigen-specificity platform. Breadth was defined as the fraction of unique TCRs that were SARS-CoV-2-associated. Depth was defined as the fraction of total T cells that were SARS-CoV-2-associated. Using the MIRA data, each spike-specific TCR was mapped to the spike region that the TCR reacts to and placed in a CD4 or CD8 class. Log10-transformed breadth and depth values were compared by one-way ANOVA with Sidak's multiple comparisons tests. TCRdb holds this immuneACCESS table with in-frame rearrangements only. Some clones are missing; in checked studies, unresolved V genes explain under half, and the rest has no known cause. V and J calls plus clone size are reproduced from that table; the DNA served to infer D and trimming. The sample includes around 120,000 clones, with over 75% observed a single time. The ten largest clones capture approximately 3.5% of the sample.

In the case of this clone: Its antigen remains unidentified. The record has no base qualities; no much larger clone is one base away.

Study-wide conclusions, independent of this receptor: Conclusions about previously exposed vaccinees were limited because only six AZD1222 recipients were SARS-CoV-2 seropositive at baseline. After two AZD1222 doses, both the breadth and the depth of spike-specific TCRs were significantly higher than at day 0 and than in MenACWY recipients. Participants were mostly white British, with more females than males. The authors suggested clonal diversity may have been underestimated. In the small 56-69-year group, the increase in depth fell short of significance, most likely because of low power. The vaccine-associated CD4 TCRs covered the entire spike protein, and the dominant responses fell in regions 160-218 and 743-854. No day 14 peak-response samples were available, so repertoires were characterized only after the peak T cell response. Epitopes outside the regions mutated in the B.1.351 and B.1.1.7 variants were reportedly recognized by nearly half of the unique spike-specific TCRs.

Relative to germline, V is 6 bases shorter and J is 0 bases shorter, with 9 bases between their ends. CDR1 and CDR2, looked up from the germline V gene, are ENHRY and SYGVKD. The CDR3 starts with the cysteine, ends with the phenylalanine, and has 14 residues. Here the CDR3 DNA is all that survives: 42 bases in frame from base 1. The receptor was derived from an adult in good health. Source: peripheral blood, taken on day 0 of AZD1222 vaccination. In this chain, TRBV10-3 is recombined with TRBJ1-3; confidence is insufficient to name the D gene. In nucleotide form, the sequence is TGTGCCATCAGGAGCTGGTACTCTGGAAACACCATATATTTT. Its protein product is CAIRSWYSGNTIYF.